The present entry profiles one T cell receptor beta chain with its context. Germline CDR1 and CDR2: SGHVS and FQNEAQ. V lost 4 bases and J 3 bases, leaving 10 bases between the germline ends. CDR3 length equals 14 residues. The record originates from a study of cytomegalovirus exposure and HLA in healthy donors. The PCR made use of 60 Vbeta and 13 Jbeta primers. Repertoires were generated with immunoSEQ multiplex PCR, while TCRdb's copy carries only in-frame clones and drops some. The sample has roughly 140,000 clones; roughly 83% are singletons. The rearrangement uses TRBV7-8 and TRBJ2-1, with D possibly matching TRBD1 (5 bases). Sequencing used PBMCs. The receptor's source is a man between 40 and 49 years old in good health and CMV-seropositive. The CDR3 spells CASSSQGLYNEQFF. The CDR3 bases are TGTGCCAGCAGCTCTCAGGGTCTCTACAATGAGCAGTTCTTC.